This T cell receptor beta chain derives from a study of identical twins. Unique molecular identifiers were present on the cDNA, which also gained a universal primer site by template switching. TCRdb used MiXCR to reprocess the 5' RACE reads, holding one entry per CDR3 protein. The sample yields roughly 1.6 million distinct CDR3 sequences, 25% to 35% seen once. This clonotype occurred a few times. Its antigen is unknown. Study results and limitations: Carriage of fewer insertions was seen in abundant cord blood beta clonotypes, whereas memory repertoires showed none. Out-of-frame sharing of TCR alpha in monozygotic twins was underestimated by models. Out-of-frame alpha sequences common to twins exhibited a surplus of low generation probability.

Trimming took 3 bases from V and 5 from J, leaving 13 bases between them. The CDR3 is 14 residues long. Germline V gene sequence: CDR1 MGHDK, CDR2 SYGVNS. The receptor's source is a newborn girl in good health. Sequencing was carried out using cord blood. This chain joins TRBV25-1 and TRBJ1-2; TRBD1 is a possible D gene (6 bases). This CDR3 reads CASSEMDRAYGYTF. The CDR3 region has the DNA TGTGCCAGCAGTGAGATGGACAGAGCTTATGGCTACACCTTC.